The rows below give T cell receptor beta chains drawn from one sample of a study of blood T cell repertoires in COVID-19. Libraries were prepared by immunoSEQ multiplex PCR; TCRdb keeps only in-frame clonotypes and omits some of them. The sample consists of about 200,000 clones, roughly 75% of them appearing once. The sequenced sample was peripheral blood. The receptors were gathered from a woman in her 70s with acute or convalescent COVID-19. The CDR3 runs from the conserved cysteine through the conserved F or W. The D gene is left open where the match is weak. Not every row has a clone size; where given, it reads once, few, many or a size class.

d_call	j_call	v_call	clone_size	cdr3_aa	cdr3_nt
NA	TRBJ1-5	TRBV28	few	CASSLRNRVSSNQPQHF	TGTGCCAGCAGTTTAAGGAACAGGGTTTCGAGCAATCAGCCCCAGCATTTT
NA	TRBJ2-5	TRBV5-5	NA	CASSFTEQETQYF	TGTGCCAGCAGCTTCACCGAGCAAGAGACCCAGTACTTC
NA	TRBJ1-2	TRBV5-4	NA	CASSLPGYGYTF	TGTGCCAGCAGCTTGCCAGGATATGGCTACACCTTC
TRBD1	TRBJ1-6	TRBV6-6	NA	CASRPGQGSPLHF	TGTGCCAGCAGACCCGGACAGGGGTCACCCCTCCACTTT
NA	TRBJ1-4	TRBV27	NA	CASKLTGLGEKLFF	TGTGCCAGCAAGCTAACAGGGTTAGGTGAAAAACTGTTTTTT
NA	TRBJ1-4	TRBV3-1/TRBV3-2	NA	CASSLGATNEKLFF	TGTGCCAGCAGTCTCGGTGCAACTAATGAAAAACTGTTTTTT
TRBD2	TRBJ2-3	TRBV27	NA	CASRPGLYTDTQYF	TGTGCCAGCAGACCGGGACTATACACAGATACGCAGTATTTT
TRBD1	TRBJ1-5	TRBV2	few	CASSATGGHQPQHF	TGTGCCAGCAGTGCCACAGGGGGCCATCAGCCCCAGCATTTT
TRBD1	TRBJ1-1	TRBV18	few	CASSRGQDTEAFF	TGTGCCAGCTCACGGGGACAGGACACTGAAGCTTTCTTT
TRBD2	TRBJ2-1	TRBV30	NA	CAWSVGTSRWYEQFF	TGTGCCTGGAGTGTAGGGACTAGCAGATGGTATGAGCAGTTCTTC
NA	TRBJ2-1	TRBV18	NA	CASSPPLATLYNEQFF	TGTGCCAGCTCACCACCCCTAGCGACCCTTTACAATGAGCAGTTCTTC
NA	TRBJ2-2	TRBV11-3	NA	CASSLDSGRNTGELFF	TGTGCCAGCAGCTTAGACAGTGGGAGGAACACCGGGGAGCTGTTTTTT
NA	TRBJ1-6	TRBV5-1	few	CASSQGQRSGGLGPLHF	TGCGCCAGCAGCCAAGGACAGCGGAGCGGTGGTTTGGGACCCCTCCACTTT
TRBD1	TRBJ1-5	TRBV28	NA	CASRTTGGQPQHF	TGTGCCAGCAGGACCACAGGGGGACAGCCCCAGCATTTT
TRBD1	TRBJ2-1	TRBV29-1	NA	CSVEGWTGDYNEQFF	TGCAGCGTTGAAGGGTGGACAGGGGACTACAATGAGCAGTTCTTC
NA	TRBJ1-2	TRBV7-2	NA	CASSLESRGYTF	TGTGCCAGCAGCTTAGAAAGCCGCGGCTACACCTTC
NA	TRBJ1-5	TRBV27	NA	CASSMTGINQPQHF	TGTGCCAGCAGTATGACAGGAATCAATCAGCCCCAGCATTTT
NA	TRBJ2-7	TRBV7-2	NA	CASSPRAGTYEQYF	TGTGCCAGCAGCCCGCGGGCGGGGACCTACGAGCAGTACTTC
NA	TRBJ1-5	TRBV7-2	NA	CASSLLRGNQPQHF	TGTGCCAGCAGCTTATTGAGGGGGAATCAGCCCCAGCATTTT
NA	TRBJ1-1	TRBV15	NA	CATSRIGTANTEAFF	TGTGCCACCAGCAGAATAGGCACAGCTAACACTGAAGCTTTCTTT
NA	TRBJ2-5	TRBV5-4	NA	CASSLGASRETQYF	TGTGCCAGCAGCCTAGGTGCTAGTAGGGAGACCCAGTACTTC
NA	TRBJ2-7	TRBV3-1/TRBV3-2	NA	CASRPEFSNTYEQYF	TGTGCCAGCAGACCGGAGTTCTCTAATACCTACGAGCAGTACTTC